This T cell receptor beta chain stems from a study of blood T cells in healthy people across ages. The second PCR ran about 6 to 11 cycles with a sample-barcoded 5' primer and J-beta primers. From the 5' RACE reads, TCRdb called clonotypes with MiXCR, one entry per CDR3 protein. The sample has about 1.5 million distinct CDR3 sequences, around 42% seen once; the top ten hold roughly 8.2%. This clonotype has more than one count but fewer than ten. Sequenced sample: blood. This TCR derives from a young woman in good health.

The CDR3 DNA is TGTGCCAGCAGTTACTTGACACCATACGAGCAGTACTTC. Encoded protein: CASSYLTPYEQYF. The chain recombines TRBV6-2 or TRBV6-3 with TRBJ2-7; D remains ambiguous. This CDR3 comprises 13 residues. Per the germline V gene, CDR1 is MNHEY and CDR2 is SVGEGT. Between the trimmed V and J ends, which lost 1 base and 4 bases, there was a span of 8 bases.